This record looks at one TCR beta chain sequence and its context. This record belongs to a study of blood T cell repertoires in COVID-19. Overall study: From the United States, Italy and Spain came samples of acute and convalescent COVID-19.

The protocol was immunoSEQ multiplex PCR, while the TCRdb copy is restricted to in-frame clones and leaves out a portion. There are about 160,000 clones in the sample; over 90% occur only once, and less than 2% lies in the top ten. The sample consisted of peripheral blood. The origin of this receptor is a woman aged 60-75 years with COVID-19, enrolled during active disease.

The CDR3 DNA follows: TGTGCCAGCAGCTTAACGTTGGGAGGGGCCGGCAATCAGCCCCAGCATTTT. It yields the protein CASSLTLGGAGNQPQHF. The V and J genes are TRBV7-2 and TRBJ1-5, with D tentatively TRBD1 (5 bases). This CDR3 contains 17 residues. V dropped 2 bases and J dropped 2 bases, with 16 bases sitting between them. CDR1 and CDR2 from the germline V gene are SGHTA and FQGNSA. Full variable domain (outside the CDR3, taken from reference TRBV7-2 and TRBJ1-5): GAGVSQSPSNKVTEKGKDVELRCDPISGHTALYWYRQSLGQGLEFLIYFQGNSAPDKSGLPSDRFSAERTGGSVSTLTIQRTQQEDSAVYLCASSLTLGGAGNQPQHFGDGTRLSIL.